This TCR beta chain was recorded in a study of OX40 agonist ivuxolimab in advanced cancers. Clones were sequenced by immunoSEQ multiplex PCR, and TCRdb holds only the in-frame ones, with some missing. This sample has about 48,000 clones; about nine tenths occur once, and the top ten carry approximately 6.3%. Patients were ruled out by autoimmune disease history or systemic immunosuppression. V was trimmed by 3 bases and J by 0 bases, leaving 6 bases between them. The CDR3 spans 14 residues. Germline V gene sequence: CDR1 SNHLY, CDR2 FYNNEI. Study findings and constraints: There was clonal expansion of CD4+ and CD8+ blood T cells by week 6 at 0.1 to 3.0 mg/kg. The study found among the lowest clonal expansion in partial responders at 0.1-3.0 mg/kg.

Remarks on this clone: What it recognizes is unknown.

The TCR comes from an adult with an advanced solid tumor such as melanoma, head and neck, liver or kidney cancer. The chain uses TRBV2 and TRBJ1-5; D may be TRBD1 (5 bases). Sequencing used CD4+ or CD8+ T cells sorted from blood, obtained in a trial of the OX40 agonist ivuxolimab. The CDR3 spells CASSDRDSNQPQHF. The CDR3 nucleotides are TGTGCCAGCAGTGACAGGGATAGCAATCAGCCCCAGCATTTT.